This T cell receptor beta chain was sequenced during a study of identical twins. TCRdb reanalysed the 5' RACE reads using MiXCR and keeps one entry per CDR3 protein. The sample consists of about 700,000 distinct CDR3 sequences, approximately 6.1% of them appearing once. Germline CDR1 reads SGHAT; CDR2 reads FQNNGV. The CDR3 runs to 13 residues. The V end was cut by 6 bases, the J end by 2 bases, with 11 bases between. The chain links TRBV11-2 to TRBJ2-7; D gene ambiguous. Sequenced input: naive T cells sorted from blood. The sequence was collected from a man between 18 and 35 years old in good health. The CDR3 coding sequence is TGTGCCAGCAGTCCGCAGGTCACCTACGAGCAGTACGTC. It specifies CASSPQVTYEQYV.